These 17 T cell receptor beta chains originate from one sample sequenced in a study of T cell repertoires in aging, cancer and after chemotherapy. The template was genomic DNA from peripheral blood, not RNA. Rearranged V-D-J TRB sequences were amplified with a mixed TRB-A/B primer pool. From the multiplex PCR reads, TCRdb called clonotypes with MiXCR, one entry per CDR3 protein. The data contain about 8,000 distinct CDR3 sequences, over 50% of them seen just once; the ten biggest clones take up around 21%. The sequenced sample consisted of blood. These receptors were collected from a human donor in good health.

The V and J genes are TRBV5-5 and TRBJ1-2; unclear D gene. V was trimmed by 2 bases and J by 4 bases, leaving 9 bases between them. CDR1 is SGHKS, CDR2 YYEKEE, per germline (reference sequence). The CDR3 spans 13 residues. The CDR3 spells CASSLRLVYGYTF. CDR3 coding DNA: TGTGCCAGCAGCTTACGACTCGTCTATGGCTACACCTTC.

The rearrangement joins TRBV6-5 to TRBJ2-7; 8 bases are shared with TRBD1. The germline V gene encodes CDR1 MNHEY and CDR2 SVGAGI. This CDR3 has 16 residues. The trim removed 0 bases at V and 0 bases at J, leaving 4 bases unmatched. CDR3 sequence reads: CASSYSTGESSYEQYF. CDR3 DNA sequence: TGTGCCAGCAGTTACTCGACAGGGGAAAGCTCCTACGAGCAGTACTTC.

This clonotype was picked up a small number of times. The chain has TRBV6-6 and TRBJ1-6; TRBD1 agrees at 9 bases. The CDR3 length is 15 residues. The V and J ends lost 6 bases and 8 bases, in that order; junction bases with no gene match: 8. From germline, CDR1 is MNHNY and CDR2 SVGAGI (reference sequence). Written as DNA, the CDR3 is TGTGCCAGCAGCCGAAAAGGACAGGGGTATTCACCCCTCCACTTT. The encoded protein is CASSRKGQGYSPLHF.

This clonotype was seen a few times. The CDR3 region is CASMGQATDTQYF. CDR3 bases: TGTGCCAGCATGGGACAGGCCACAGATACGCAGTATTTT. V is TRBV6-1 and J is TRBJ2-3; 8 bases are a match to TRBD1. The germline V gene has CDR1 MNHNS and CDR2 SASEGT. Trimming cost V 7 bases and J 2 bases; bases outside gene matches: 2. The CDR3 covers 13 residues.

Concerning this clonotype: The junction differs from germline at one of its ends, possibly a read error. The chain couples TRBV5-6 to TRBJ1-1; the D gene is possibly TRBD1 (5 bases). The CDR3 runs to 14 residues. Germline CDR1 SGHDT, CDR2 YYEEEE. The CDR3 spells CASAEQGRNTEAFF. Here the CDR3 DNA reads TGCGCCAGCGCCGAGCAGGGTCGGAACACTGAAGCTTTCTTT.

The rearrangement joins TRBV6-5 to TRBJ1-5; D uncertain. This CDR3 is built from 14 residues. Germline V CDR1 and CDR2: MNHEY, SVGAGI. Trimming took 6 bases from V and 4 from J, leaving 13 bases between them. The CDR3 here is CASSQRTDNQPQHF. For the CDR3, the DNA is TGTGCCAGCAGCCAGAGGACGGATAATCAGCCCCAGCATTTT.

J is TRBJ2-3 and V is TRBV6-5; perhaps TRBD1 as D (6 bases). The CDR3 contains 15 residues. The V end lost 2 bases, the J end lost 3 bases, and 12 bases lay between the germline ends. The germline gives CDR1 MNHEY, CDR2 SVGAGI. The DNA for the CDR3 is TGTGCCAGCAGTTACGCCGGGGACACGACAGATACGCAGTATTTT. Translated, it gives CASSYAGDTTDTQYF.

This clonotype was found a few times. V is TRBV6-5 and J is TRBJ2-1; no definite D call. The CDR3 runs 15 residues. With 7 bases removed from V and 0 bases from J, the gap between germline ends came to 13 bases. CDR1 MNHEY and CDR2 SVGAGI come from the germline V gene. The CDR3 loop is CASTQDLSSYNEQFF. The CDR3 DNA sequence: TGTGCCAGCACCCAAGACCTGAGCTCCTACAATGAGCAGTTCTTC.

This clonotype was observed a single time. V and J are TRBV5-1 and TRBJ2-3; TRBD2 aligns across 8 bases. Per germline, CDR1 SGHRS and CDR2 YFSETQ. CDR3 size: 14 residues. Unmatched junction bases numbered 7, after V lost 4 bases and J lost 6 bases. CDR3 residues: CASSGGSGVDTQYF. The CDR3 DNA sequence: TGCGCCAGCAGCGGGGGTAGCGGGGTGGATACGCAGTATTTT. The whole variable domain, remainder taken from reference TRBV5-1 and TRBJ2-3, is KAGVTQTPRYLIKTRGQQVTLSCSPISGHRSVSWYQQTPGQGLQFLFEYFSETQRNKGNFPGRFSGRQFSNSRSEMNVSTLELGDSALYLCASSGGSGVDTQYFGPGTRLTVL.

As DNA, the CDR3 is TGTGCCAGCCGACGACACGTGTGGCCCCAGCATTTT. Protein product: CASRRHVWPQHF. This sequence joins TRBV6-4 and TRBJ1-5; D gene unclear. The CDR3 loop spans 12 amino acids. The germline gives CDR1 MRHNA, CDR2 SNTAGT. V was pared by 8 bases and J by 9 bases, with 14 bases between.

The genes are TRBV20-1 and TRBJ1-1; no reliable D call. V shed 6 bases and J shed 6 bases, with 11 bases lying between them. Per germline, CDR1 DFQATT and CDR2 SNEGSKA (reference sequence). This CDR3 is built from 11 residues. The CDR3 nucleotides read TGCAGTGCGTTCCGTTGGGCTGAAGCTTTCTTT. It yields the protein CSAFRWAEAFF.

A note on this clonotype: Germline and junction disagree at one end, which may indicate a read error. The rearrangement links TRBV6-5 to TRBJ2-3, with 11 nucleotides matching TRBD2. Germline V gene lookup returns CDR1 MNHEY and CDR2 SVGAGI. The CDR3 loop spans 15 amino acids. The CDR3 coding sequence is TGCGCCAGCACCCTTAGCGGGGGGGTGCCAGATACGCAGTATTTT. This sequence encodes CASTLSGGVPDTQYF.

The chain combines TRBV5-4 with TRBJ2-5, with 13 nucleotides matching TRBD2. The CDR3 runs 15 residues. V was pared by 6 bases and J by 2 bases, with 4 bases of the junction left unmatched. Germline V gene data show CDR1 as SGHNT and CDR2 as YYREEE (reference sequence). The CDR3 nucleotides read TGTGCCAGCAAACTAGCGGGAGGGACTCAAGAGACCCAGTACTTC. Translated: CASKLAGGTQETQYF.

The gene calls are TRBV5-4 and TRBJ2-7; D remains unclear. The CDR3 loop spans 12 amino acids. Trimming removed 3 bases at V and 2 bases at J, with 6 bases between. Germline lookup yields CDR1 SGHNT and CDR2 YYREEE (reference sequence). CDR3 residues: CASSYDTYEQYF. Written as DNA, the CDR3 is TGTGCCAGCAGCTATGACACCTACGAGCAGTACTTC.

This clonotype showed up just a few times. The chain recombines TRBV5-5 with TRBJ2-7; D might be TRBD1 or TRBD2, each matching 6 bases. Germline assignment: CDR1 SGHKS and CDR2 YYEKEE (reference sequence). The CDR3 is 12 residues long. V shed 5 bases and J shed 6 bases, with 12 bases lying between them. The CDR3 region has the DNA TGTGCCAGCAGATCCAGGGGAGGCGAGCAGTACTTC. Its protein product is CASRSRGGEQYF.

The V and J genes are TRBV19 and TRBJ1-6; 9 bases fit TRBD1. The CDR3 is 13 amino acids. Germline-derived CDR1 and CDR2 are LNHDA and SQIVND (reference sequence). CDR3: CVANRGRRSPLHF. The CDR3 DNA follows: TGTGTCGCGAACAGGGGGCGAAGATCACCCCTCCACTTT.

V and J are TRBV18 and TRBJ1-5; 9 nucleotides agree with TRBD1. Unmatched junction bases numbered 3, after V lost 4 bases and J lost 5 bases. Germline V gene data show CDR1 as KGHSH and CDR2 as LQKENI. The CDR3 is 14 residues long. The CDR3: CASSRTGEDQPQHF. For the CDR3, the DNA is TGTGCCAGCTCACGGACAGGGGAGGATCAGCCCCAGCATTTT.